A single sample gave rise to the 2 T cell receptor beta chains below, sequenced in a study of Ad26.COV2.S vaccination and SARS-CoV-2 variants. Libraries were prepared by immunoSEQ multiplex PCR; TCRdb keeps only in-frame clonotypes and omits some of them. This sample has 46,000 or so clones, with around 83% found just once. Sequencing was performed on peripheral blood, taken after recovery from COVID-19. The receptors originated from a human donor who had recovered from COVID-19.

The chain is built from TRBV7-8 and TRBJ2-3; possible D gene TRBD2, 7 bases. This CDR3 has 18 amino acids. Germline CDR1 reads SGHVS; CDR2 reads FQNEAQ. V was pared by 0 bases and J by 4 bases, with 20 bases between. Here the CDR3 reads CASSLAVKVGGAPDTQYF. In DNA, the CDR3 is TGTGCCAGCAGCTTAGCGGTTAAAGTGGGGGGGGCCCCAGATACGCAGTATTTT.

Comments on this clone: Other DNA sequences in the same sample also yield this CDR3. The gene calls are TRBV12-5 and TRBJ2-2; D might be TRBD1 or TRBD2, each matching 7 bases. The germline V gene encodes CDR1 LGHNT and CDR2 FRNRAP. The CDR3 runs to 17 residues. V dropped 5 bases and J dropped 7 bases, with 23 bases sitting between them. The CDR3 here is CASGRRGEGAPSGELFF. In DNA, the CDR3 is TGTGCTAGTGGTCGCCGGGGGGAGGGGGCGCCTAGCGGGGAGCTGTTTTTT.